This entry lists 11 T cell receptor beta chains sequenced from one sample in a study of cytomegalovirus exposure and HLA in healthy donors. Sequencing was performed with immunoSEQ multiplex PCR; in TCRdb, only in-frame clones are kept and a portion is missing. The table records 170,000 or so clones, less than 85% of them present only once. The sequenced sample consisted of PBMCs. The source of these receptors is a young man in good health and CMV-seropositive.

This sequence joins TRBV6-5 and TRBJ1-2; no clear D. The CDR3 runs to 12 residues. Germline CDR1 and CDR2: MNHEY and SVGAGI. Trimming pared 6 bases from V and 8 bases from J, leaving 13 bases between. The CDR3 DNA follows: TGTGCCAGCAGGGGTAGGGAGTCAGGCTACACCTTC. It specifies CASRGRESGYTF.

V and J are TRBV10-3 and TRBJ1-2; 9 nucleotides match TRBD1. V trimming: 8 bases; J trimming: 8 bases; junction bases outside the gene matches: 9. This CDR3 has 13 residues. The germline CDR1 and CDR2 sequences are ENHRY and SYGVKD. The CDR3 DNA reads as TGTGCCATCCACCCGGGACAGGGCGAGGGCTACACCTTC. It codes for CAIHPGQGEGYTF.

V usage is TRBV5-4 and J usage is TRBJ1-1; D is perhaps TRBD1 (5 bases). The CDR3 runs 11 residues. The V gene lost 4 bases and the J gene lost 7 bases, with 8 bases spanning the gap. In germline, CDR1 is SGHNT, CDR2 YYREEE (reference sequence). CDR3: CASSLDSEAFF. CDR3 DNA sequence: TGTGCCAGCAGCCTTGACAGTGAAGCTTTCTTT.

The DNA of the CDR3 is TGCAGCGTTGAGGGGGAGGCCTCCTACGAGCAGTACTTC. Protein: CSVEGEASYEQYF. The chain joins TRBV29-1 to TRBJ2-7, with D perhaps matching TRBD2 (6 bases). The CDR3 runs 13 residues. Germline V CDR1 and CDR2: SQVTM, ANQGSEA. V lost 3 bases and J lost 0, with 9 bases in between.

This clone appeared once. The chain employs TRBV27 and TRBJ2-7, with 9 bases lining up with TRBD1. Germline V gene data show CDR1 as MNHEY and CDR2 as SMNVEV (reference sequence). The CDR3 is 17 amino acids. V shed 1 base, J shed 5 bases, and the junction held 12 bases outside the gene matches. CDR3 sequence reads: CASSLLGEGQGGNEQYF. The DNA for the CDR3 is TGTGCCAGCAGTTTATTAGGGGAGGGACAGGGAGGTAACGAGCAGTACTTC.

The chain is built from TRBV4-1 and TRBJ2-7, with D unresolved. Germline assignment: CDR1 MGHRA and CDR2 YSYEKL. Trimming shortened V by 1 base and J by 4 bases, and 8 bases separated the two germline ends. The CDR3 runs to 13 residues. CDR3 nucleotides: TGCGCCAGCAGCCAAGCTCCCTATTACGAGCAGTACTTC. Translated: CASSQAPYYEQYF.

The CDR3 spells CASSPNPRTSESYEQYF. As DNA, the CDR3 is TGTGCCAGCAGCCCTAACCCAAGGACTAGCGAGTCCTACGAGCAGTACTTC. This chain connects TRBV7-7 to TRBJ2-7, with 9 bases aligning to TRBD2. The trim removed 5 bases at V and 1 base at J, leaving 12 bases unmatched. The germline V gene has CDR1 SSHAT and CDR2 FNYEAQ (reference sequence). This CDR3 has 17 residues.

This clone was counted between two and nine times. CDR3 in amino acids: CASSRRGNTEAFF. The CDR3 region has the DNA TGTGCCAGCAGTCGCCGGGGGAACACTGAAGCTTTCTTT. The gene calls are TRBV6-6 and TRBJ1-1; D uncertain. The CDR3 contains 13 residues. V dropped 5 bases and J dropped 1 base, with 8 bases sitting between them. CDR1 and CDR2 (germline): MNHNY, SVGAGI (reference sequence).

V gene TRBV9 combines with J gene TRBJ2-5; D not resolved. With 3 bases removed from V and 5 bases from J, the gap between germline ends came to 8 bases. Germline assignment: CDR1 SGDLS and CDR2 YYNGEE. The CDR3 totals 12 residues. The CDR3 bases are TGTGCCAGCAGCGGTGAGAAGGAGACCCAGTACTTC. Translating it yields CASSGEKETQYF.

The V gene is TRBV23-1, the J gene TRBJ2-1; 11 nucleotides agree with TRBD2. TRBV23-1 falls under the ORF class, with uncertain function. Trimming removed 5 bases from V and 5 bases from J; junction bases left unmatched: 8. This CDR3 spans 16 amino acids. The CDR3 spells CASSVRLAGNHNEQFF. The CDR3 coding sequence is TGCGCCAGCAGTGTCAGACTAGCGGGGAACCACAATGAGCAGTTCTTC.

The chain joins TRBV25-1 to TRBJ2-1; D not certain. This CDR3 contains 15 residues. V was pared by 1 base and J by 0 bases, with 7 bases between. Germline lookup yields CDR1 MGHDK and CDR2 SYGVNS. The CDR3 loop is CASSESLSSYNEQFF. Written as DNA, the CDR3 is TGTGCCAGCAGTGAATCTTTGAGCTCCTACAATGAGCAGTTCTTC.